A single T cell receptor (beta chain) is shown here with its context. Antigen: not known. The data were produced by immunoSEQ multiplex PCR, yet TCRdb's version contains in-frame clones alone and is incomplete. The sample lists 25,000 to 30,000 clones, around 80% occurring once. The data are from a study of a mutant IDH1 vaccine in newly diagnosed glioma. Time point given: week 23, last vaccination. Mutant IDH1 20-mer peptide, at 300 ug, made up each vaccine dose, with topical imiquimod. CDR1 and CDR2 from the germline V gene are MGHDK and SYGVNS. CDR3 length equals 13 residues. Trimming took off 4 bases at V and 2 bases at J, with 8 bases between the two ends.

This rearrangement joins TRBV25-1 to TRBJ1-2, with D possibly TRBD1 on 6 matching bases. The sequence came from a woman in her 30s with glioma. The input for sequencing was PBMCs, taken from a glioma patient whose treatment included an IDH1 peptide vaccine. This CDR3 is CASSVQGNYGYTF. CDR3 in DNA: TGTGCCAGCAGTGTCCAGGGGAACTATGGCTACACCTTC.